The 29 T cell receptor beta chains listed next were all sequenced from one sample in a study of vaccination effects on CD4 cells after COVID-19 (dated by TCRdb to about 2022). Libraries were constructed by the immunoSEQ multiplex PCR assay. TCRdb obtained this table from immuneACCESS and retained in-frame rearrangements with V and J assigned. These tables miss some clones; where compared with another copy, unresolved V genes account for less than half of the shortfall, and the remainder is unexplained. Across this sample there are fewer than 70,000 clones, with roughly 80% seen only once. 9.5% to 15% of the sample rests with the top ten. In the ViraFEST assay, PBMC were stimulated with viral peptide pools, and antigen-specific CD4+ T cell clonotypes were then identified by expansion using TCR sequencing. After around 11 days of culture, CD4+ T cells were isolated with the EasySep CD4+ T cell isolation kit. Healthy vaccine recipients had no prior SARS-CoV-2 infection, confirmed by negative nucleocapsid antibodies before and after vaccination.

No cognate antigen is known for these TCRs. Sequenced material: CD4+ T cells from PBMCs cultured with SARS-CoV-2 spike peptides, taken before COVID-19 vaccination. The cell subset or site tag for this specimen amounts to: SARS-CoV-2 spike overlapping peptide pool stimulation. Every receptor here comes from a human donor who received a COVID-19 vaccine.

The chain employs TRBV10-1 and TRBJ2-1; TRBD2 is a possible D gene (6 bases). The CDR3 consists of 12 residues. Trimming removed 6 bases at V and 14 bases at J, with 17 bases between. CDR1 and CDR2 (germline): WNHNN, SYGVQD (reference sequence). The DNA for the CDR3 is TGCGCCAGCAGCCCGGGACTCTCGGGGGAGTTCTTC. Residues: CASSPGLSGEFF.

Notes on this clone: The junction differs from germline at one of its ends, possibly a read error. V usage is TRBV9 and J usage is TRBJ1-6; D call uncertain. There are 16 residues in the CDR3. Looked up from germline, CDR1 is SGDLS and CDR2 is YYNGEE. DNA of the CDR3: TGTGCCAGCAGCGTAGCTTCAGAGAGTTATAATTCATCCCTCCACTTT. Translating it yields CASSVASESYNSSLHF. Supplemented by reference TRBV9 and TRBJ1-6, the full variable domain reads DSGVTQTPKHLITATGQRVTLRCSPRSGDLSVYWYQQSLDQGLQFLIQYYNGEERAKGNILERFSAQQFPDLHSELNLSSLELGDSALYFCASSVASESYNSSLHFGNGTRLTVT.

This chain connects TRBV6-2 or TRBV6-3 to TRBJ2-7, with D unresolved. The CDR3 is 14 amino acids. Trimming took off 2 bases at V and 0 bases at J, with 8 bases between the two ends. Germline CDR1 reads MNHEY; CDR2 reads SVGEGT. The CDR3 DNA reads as TGTGCCAGCAGTTACGTGGTGAGCTCCTACGAGCAGTACGTC. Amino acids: CASSYVVSSYEQYV.

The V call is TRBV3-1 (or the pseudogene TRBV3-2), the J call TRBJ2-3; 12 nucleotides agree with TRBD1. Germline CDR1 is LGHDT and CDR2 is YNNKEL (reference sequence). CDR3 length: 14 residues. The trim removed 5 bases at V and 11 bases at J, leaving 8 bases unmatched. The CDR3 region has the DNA TGTGCCAGCAGCGCGGGACAGGGGGCTCGGGGGCAGTATTTT. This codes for CASSAGQGARGQYF.

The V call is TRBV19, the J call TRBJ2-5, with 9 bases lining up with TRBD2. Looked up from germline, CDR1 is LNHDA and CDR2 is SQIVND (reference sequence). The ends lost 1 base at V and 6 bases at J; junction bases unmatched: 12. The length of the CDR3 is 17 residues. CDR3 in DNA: TGTGCCAGTAGTATAGTGGCTAGCGGGGCTTCTGGAAAGACCCAGTACTTC. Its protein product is CASSIVASGASGKTQYF.

The CDR3 region has the DNA TGTGCCAGCTCACCAGGACAGGGCAGCCACACTGAAGCTTTCTTT. It specifies CASSPGQGSHTEAFF. The V call is TRBV18, the J call TRBJ1-1, with 8 bases fitting TRBD1. CDR1 and CDR2 from the germline V gene are KGHSH and LQKENI. The CDR3 is 15 amino acids. J was trimmed by 3 bases and V by 2 bases; bases with no gene match: 5.

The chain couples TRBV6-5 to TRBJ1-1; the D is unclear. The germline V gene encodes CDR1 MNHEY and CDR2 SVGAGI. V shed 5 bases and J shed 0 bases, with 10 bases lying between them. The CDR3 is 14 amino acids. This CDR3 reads CASSQLGMNTEAFF. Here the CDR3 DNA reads TGTGCCAGCAGTCAACTCGGGATGAACACTGAAGCTTTCTTT.

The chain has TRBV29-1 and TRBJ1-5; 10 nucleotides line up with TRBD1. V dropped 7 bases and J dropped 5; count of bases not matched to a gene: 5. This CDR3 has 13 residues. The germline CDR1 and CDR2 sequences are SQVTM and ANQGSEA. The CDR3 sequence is CSASGTGDQPQHF. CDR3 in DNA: TGCAGCGCTTCCGGGACAGGGGATCAGCCCCAGCATTTT. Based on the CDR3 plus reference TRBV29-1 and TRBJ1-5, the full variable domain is SAVISQKPSRDICQRGTSLTIQCQVDSQVTMMFWYRQQPGQSLTLIATANQGSEATYESGFVIDKFPISRPNLTFSTLTVSNMSPEDSSIYLCSASGTGDQPQHFGDGTRLSIL.

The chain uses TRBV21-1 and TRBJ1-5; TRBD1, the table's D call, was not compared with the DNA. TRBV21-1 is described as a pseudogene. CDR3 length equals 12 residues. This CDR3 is CASSKVQQPQHF. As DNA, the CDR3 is TGTGCCAGCAGCAAAGTTCAGCAGCCCCAGCATTTT.

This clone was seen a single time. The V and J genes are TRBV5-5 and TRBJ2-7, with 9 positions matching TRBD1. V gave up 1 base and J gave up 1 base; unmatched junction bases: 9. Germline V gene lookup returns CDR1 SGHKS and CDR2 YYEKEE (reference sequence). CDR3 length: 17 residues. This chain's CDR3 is CASSLWGTGGISYEQYV. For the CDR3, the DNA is TGTGCCAGCAGCTTGTGGGGCACAGGGGGCATTTCCTACGAGCAGTACGTC.

Here the CDR3 reads CSVEAFGGFTEAFF. Here the CDR3 DNA reads TGCAGCGTTGAAGCATTTGGGGGCTTCACTGAAGCTTTCTTT. The chain has TRBV29-1 and TRBJ1-1; possibly TRBD1 for D (6 bases). Germline CDR1 and CDR2: SQVTM and ANQGSEA. Deletions cut 1 base from V and 4 bases from J, with 13 bases between. There are 14 residues in the CDR3.

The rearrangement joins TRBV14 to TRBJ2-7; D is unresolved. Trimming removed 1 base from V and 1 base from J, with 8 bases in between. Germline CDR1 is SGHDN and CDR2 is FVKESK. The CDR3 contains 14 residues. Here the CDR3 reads CASSQGHGSYEQYV. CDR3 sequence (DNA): TGTGCCAGCAGCCAAGGGCATGGTTCCTACGAGCAGTACGTC.

DNA for the CDR3: TGCGCCAGCAGTCAACAGTATTTGGTATTTAACTATGGCTACACCTTC. Translation gives CASSQQYLVFNYGYTF. This chain joins TRBV23-1 and TRBJ1-2; no firm D call. TRBV23-1 falls under the ORF class, with uncertain function. This CDR3 region has 16 residues. Trimming removed 2 bases at V and 1 base at J, with 14 bases between.

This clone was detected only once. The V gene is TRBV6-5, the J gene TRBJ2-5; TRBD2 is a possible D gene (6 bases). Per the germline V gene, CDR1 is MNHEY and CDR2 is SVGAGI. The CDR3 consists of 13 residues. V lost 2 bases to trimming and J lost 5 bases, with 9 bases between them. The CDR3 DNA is TGTGCCAGCAGTTACGGGGGGATCGAGACCCAGTACTTC. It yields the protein CASSYGGIETQYF.

The CDR3 region has the DNA TGTGCCAGCAGCCAAACCGGACGGTTCTATGGCTACACCTTC. Encoded protein: CASSQTGRFYGYTF. The chain uses TRBV14 and TRBJ1-2; D is undetermined. V was clipped by 2 bases and J by 4 bases, with 11 bases between them. Germline loops: CDR1 SGHDN, CDR2 FVKESK. The CDR3 length is 14 residues.

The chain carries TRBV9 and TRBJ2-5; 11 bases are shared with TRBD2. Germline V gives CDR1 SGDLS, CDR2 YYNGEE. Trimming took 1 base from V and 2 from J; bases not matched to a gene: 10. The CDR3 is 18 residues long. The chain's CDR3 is CASSVPHWIAGGQETQYF. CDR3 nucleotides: TGTGCCAGCAGCGTACCCCACTGGATAGCGGGGGGGCAAGAGACCCAGTACTTC.

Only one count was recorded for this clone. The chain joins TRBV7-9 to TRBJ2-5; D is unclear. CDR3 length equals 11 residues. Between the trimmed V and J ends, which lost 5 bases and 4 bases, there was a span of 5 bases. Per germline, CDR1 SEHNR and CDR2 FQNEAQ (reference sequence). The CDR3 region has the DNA TGTGCCAGCAGCGTATCAGAGACCCAGTACTTC. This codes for CASSVSETQYF.

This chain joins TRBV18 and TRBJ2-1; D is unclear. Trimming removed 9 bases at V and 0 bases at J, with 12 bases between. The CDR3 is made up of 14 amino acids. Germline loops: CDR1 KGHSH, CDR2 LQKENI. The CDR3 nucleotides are TGTGCCAGTTACTGGTCGAACTCCTACAATGAGCAGTTCTTC. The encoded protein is CASYWSNSYNEQFF.

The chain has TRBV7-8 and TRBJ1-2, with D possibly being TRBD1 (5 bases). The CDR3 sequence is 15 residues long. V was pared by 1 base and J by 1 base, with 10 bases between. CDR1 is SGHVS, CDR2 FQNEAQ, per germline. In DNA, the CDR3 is TGTGCCAGCAGCTTAGTCGGGGGGGGTAACTATGGCTACACCTTC. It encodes CASSLVGGGNYGYTF.

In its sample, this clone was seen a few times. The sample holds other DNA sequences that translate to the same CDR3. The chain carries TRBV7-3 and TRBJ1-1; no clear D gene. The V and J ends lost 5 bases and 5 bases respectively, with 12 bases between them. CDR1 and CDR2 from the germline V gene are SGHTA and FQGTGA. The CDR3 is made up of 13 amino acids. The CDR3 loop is CASSRDRNTEAFF. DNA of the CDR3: TGTGCCAGCAGCCGTGACCGAAATACTGAAGCTTTCTTT.

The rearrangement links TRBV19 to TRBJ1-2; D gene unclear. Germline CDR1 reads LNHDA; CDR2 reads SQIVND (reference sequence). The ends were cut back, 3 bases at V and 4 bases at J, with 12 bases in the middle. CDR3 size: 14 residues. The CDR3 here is CASSIGGRGYGYTF. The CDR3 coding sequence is TGTGCCAGTAGTATCGGCGGACGAGGCTATGGCTACACCTTC.

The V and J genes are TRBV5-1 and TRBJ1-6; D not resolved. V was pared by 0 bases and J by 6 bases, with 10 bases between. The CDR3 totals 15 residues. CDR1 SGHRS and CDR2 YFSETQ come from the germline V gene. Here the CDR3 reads CASSLAGSGNSPLHF. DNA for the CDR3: TGCGCCAGCAGCTTGGCCGGAAGCGGTAATTCACCCCTCCACTTT.

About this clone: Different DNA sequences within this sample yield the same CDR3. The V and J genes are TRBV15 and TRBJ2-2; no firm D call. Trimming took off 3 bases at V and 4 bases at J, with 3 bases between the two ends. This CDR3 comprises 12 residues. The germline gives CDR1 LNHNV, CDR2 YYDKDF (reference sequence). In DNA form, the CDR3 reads TGTGCCACCAGCAGTCGCACCGGGGAGCTGTTTTTT. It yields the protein CATSSRTGELFF.

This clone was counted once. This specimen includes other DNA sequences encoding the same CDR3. CDR3 nucleotide sequence: TGCGCCAGCAGCTTGGGGGGGGGAGAGACCCAGTACTTC. Translation gives CASSLGGGETQYF. The chain employs TRBV5-1 and TRBJ2-5; TRBD2 aligns across 7 bases. Germline V gene lookup returns CDR1 SGHRS and CDR2 YFSETQ. The CDR3 is 13 residues long. V gave up 0 bases and J gave up 4 bases; unmatched junction bases: 0. The full variable domain, rest sourced from reference TRBV5-1 and TRBJ2-5, is KAGVTQTPRYLIKTRGQQVTLSCSPISGHRSVSWYQQTPGQGLQFLFEYFSETQRNKGNFPGRFSGRQFSNSRSEMNVSTLELGDSALYLCASSLGGGETQYFGPGTRLLVL.

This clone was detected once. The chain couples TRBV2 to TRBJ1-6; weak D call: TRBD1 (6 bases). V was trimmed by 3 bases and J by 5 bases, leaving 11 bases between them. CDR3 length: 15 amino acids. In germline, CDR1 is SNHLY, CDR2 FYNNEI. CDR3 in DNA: TGTGCCAGCAGTGAGACGGACAGCCATAATTCACCCCTCCACTTT. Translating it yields CASSETDSHNSPLHF.

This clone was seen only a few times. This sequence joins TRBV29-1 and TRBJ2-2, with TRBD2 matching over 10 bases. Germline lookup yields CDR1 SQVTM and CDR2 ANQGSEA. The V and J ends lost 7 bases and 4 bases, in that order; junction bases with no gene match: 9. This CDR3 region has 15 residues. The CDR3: CSASGTSVFTGELFF. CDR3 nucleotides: TGCAGCGCCTCCGGGACTAGCGTCTTCACCGGGGAGCTGTTTTTT.

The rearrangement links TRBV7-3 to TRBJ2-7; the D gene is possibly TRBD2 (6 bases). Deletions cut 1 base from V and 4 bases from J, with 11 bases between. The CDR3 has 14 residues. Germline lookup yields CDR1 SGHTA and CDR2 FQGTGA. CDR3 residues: CASSLNRGTYEQYV. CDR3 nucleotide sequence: TGTGCCAGCAGCTTAAACCGGGGGACTTACGAGCAGTACGTC.

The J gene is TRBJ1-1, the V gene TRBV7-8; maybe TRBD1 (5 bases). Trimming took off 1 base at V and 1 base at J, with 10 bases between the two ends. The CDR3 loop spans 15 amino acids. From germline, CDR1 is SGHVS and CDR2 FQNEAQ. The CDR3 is CASSLDRPGNTEAFF. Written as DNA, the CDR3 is TGTGCCAGCAGCTTAGACAGGCCTGGGAACACTGAAGCTTTCTTT.

CDR3 in DNA: TGTGCCAGCAGTTACTCATGGGGGAGGGATCAGCCCCAGCATTTT. It is translated as CASSYSWGRDQPQHF. The chain employs TRBV6-5 and TRBJ1-5, with D perhaps TRBD1 (5 bases). The CDR3 consists of 15 residues. In germline, CDR1 is MNHEY, CDR2 SVGAGI. The ends were cut back, 0 bases at V and 5 bases at J, with 11 bases in the middle.